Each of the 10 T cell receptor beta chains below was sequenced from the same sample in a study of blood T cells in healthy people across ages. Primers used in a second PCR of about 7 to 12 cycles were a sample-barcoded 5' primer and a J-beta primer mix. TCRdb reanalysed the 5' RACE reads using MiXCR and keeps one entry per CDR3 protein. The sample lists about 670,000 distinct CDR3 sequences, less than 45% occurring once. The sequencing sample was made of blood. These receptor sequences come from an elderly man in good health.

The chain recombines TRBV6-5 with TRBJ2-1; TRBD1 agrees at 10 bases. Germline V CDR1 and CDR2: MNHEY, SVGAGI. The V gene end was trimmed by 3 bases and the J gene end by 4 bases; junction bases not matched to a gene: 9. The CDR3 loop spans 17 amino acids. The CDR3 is CASSYSPGQGTYNEQFF. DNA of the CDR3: TGTGCCAGCAGTTATTCCCCGGGACAGGGGACATACAATGAGCAGTTCTTC.

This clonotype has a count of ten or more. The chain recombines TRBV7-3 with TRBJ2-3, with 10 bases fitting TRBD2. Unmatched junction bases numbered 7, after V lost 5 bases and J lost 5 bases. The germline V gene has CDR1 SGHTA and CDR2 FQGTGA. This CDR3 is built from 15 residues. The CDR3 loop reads CASSQSGRAGDTQYF. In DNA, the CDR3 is TGTGCCAGCAGCCAGAGCGGGAGGGCCGGAGATACGCAGTATTTT.

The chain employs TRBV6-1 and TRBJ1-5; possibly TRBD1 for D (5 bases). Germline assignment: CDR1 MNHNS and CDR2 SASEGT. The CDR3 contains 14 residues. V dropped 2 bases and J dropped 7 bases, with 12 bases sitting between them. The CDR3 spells CASSELWGVQPQHF. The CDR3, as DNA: TGTGCCAGCAGTGAATTGTGGGGGGTCCAGCCCCAGCATTTT.

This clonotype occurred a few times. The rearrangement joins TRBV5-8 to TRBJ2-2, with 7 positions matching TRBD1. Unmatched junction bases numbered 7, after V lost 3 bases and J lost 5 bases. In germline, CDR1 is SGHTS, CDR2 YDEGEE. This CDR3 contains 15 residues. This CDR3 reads CASSSWTGQTGELFF. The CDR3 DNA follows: TGTGCCAGCAGCTCTTGGACAGGTCAAACCGGGGAGCTGTTTTTT.

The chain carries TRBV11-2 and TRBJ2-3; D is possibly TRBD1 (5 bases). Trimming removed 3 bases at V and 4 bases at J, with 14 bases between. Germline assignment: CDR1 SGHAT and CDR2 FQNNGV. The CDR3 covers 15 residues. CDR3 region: CASSFQGFQADTQYF. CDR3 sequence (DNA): TGTGCCAGCAGCTTTCAGGGTTTCCAGGCAGATACGCAGTATTTT.

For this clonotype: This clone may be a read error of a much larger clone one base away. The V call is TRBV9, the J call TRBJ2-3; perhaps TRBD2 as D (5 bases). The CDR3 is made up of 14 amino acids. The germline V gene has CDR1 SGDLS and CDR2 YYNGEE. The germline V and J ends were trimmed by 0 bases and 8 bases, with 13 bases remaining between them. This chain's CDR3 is CASSVEGSAGTQYF. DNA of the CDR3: TGTGCCAGCAGCGTAGAGGGTAGCGCAGGTACGCAGTATTTT.

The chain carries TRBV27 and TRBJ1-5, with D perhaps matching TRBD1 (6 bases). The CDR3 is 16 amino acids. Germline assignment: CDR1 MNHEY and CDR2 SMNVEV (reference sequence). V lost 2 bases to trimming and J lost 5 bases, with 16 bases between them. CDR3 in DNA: TGTGCCAGCAGTTTAGATCCGACAGGAGGGGATCAGCCCCAGCATTTT. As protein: CASSLDPTGGDQPQHF.

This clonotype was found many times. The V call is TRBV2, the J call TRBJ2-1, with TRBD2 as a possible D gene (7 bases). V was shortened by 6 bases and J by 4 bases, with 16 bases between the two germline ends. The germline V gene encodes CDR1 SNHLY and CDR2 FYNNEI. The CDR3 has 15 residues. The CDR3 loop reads CASREMGGAYNEQFF. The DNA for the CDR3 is TGTGCCAGCAGGGAAATGGGGGGGGCTTACAATGAGCAGTTCTTC. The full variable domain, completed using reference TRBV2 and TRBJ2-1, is EPEVTQTPSHQVTQMGQEVILRCVPISNHLYFYWYRQILGQKVEFLVSFYNNEISEKSEIFDDQFSVERPDGSNFTLKIRSTKLEDSAMYFCASREMGGAYNEQFFGPGTRLTVL.

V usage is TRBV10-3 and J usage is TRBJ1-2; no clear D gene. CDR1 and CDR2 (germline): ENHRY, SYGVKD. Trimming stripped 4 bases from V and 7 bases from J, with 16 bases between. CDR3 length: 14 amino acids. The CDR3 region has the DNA TGTGCCATCAGTGTTGAGGTTAGACCGATTGGCTACACCTTC. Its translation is CAISVEVRPIGYTF.

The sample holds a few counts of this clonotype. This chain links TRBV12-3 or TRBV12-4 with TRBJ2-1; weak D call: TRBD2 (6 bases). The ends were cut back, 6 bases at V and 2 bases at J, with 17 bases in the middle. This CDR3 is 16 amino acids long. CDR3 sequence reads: CASSRNRDSAYNEQFF. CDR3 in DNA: TGTGCCAGCAGCCGGAACCGGGACTCCGCCTACAATGAGCAGTTCTTC.